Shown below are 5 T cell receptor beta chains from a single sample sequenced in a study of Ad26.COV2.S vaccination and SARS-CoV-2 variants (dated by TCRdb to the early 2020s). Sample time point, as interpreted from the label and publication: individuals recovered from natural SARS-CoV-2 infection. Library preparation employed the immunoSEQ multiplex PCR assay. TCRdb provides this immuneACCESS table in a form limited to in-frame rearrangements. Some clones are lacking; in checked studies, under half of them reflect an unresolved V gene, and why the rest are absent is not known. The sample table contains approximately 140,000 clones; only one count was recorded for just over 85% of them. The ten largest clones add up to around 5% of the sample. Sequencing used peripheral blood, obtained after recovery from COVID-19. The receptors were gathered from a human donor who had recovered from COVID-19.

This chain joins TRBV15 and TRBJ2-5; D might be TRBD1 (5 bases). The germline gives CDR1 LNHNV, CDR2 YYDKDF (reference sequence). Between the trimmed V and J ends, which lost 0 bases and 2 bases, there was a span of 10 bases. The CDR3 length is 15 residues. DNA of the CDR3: TGTGCCACCAGCAGAGATGGACAAACACAAGAGACCCAGTACTTC. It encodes CATSRDGQTQETQYF.

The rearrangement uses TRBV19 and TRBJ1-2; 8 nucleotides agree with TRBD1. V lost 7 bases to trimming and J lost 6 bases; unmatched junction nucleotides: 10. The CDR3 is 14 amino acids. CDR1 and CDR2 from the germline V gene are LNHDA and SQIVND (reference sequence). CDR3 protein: CASTFLGQGDGYTF. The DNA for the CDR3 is TGTGCCAGTACCTTCCTCGGACAGGGCGATGGCTACACCTTC. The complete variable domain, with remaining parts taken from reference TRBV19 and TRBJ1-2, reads DGGITQSPKYLFRKEGQNVTLSCEQNLNHDAMYWYRQDPGQGLRLIYYSQIVNDFQKGDIAEGYSVSREKKESFPLTVTSAQKNPTAFYLCASTFLGQGDGYTFGSGTRLTVV.

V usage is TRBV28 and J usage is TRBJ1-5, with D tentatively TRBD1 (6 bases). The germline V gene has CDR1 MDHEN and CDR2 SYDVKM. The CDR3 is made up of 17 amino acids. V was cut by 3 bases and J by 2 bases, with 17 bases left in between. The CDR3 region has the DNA TGTGCCAGCAGTTTCGGGACACCAAAGGGGGGCAATCAGCCCCAGCATTTT. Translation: CASSFGTPKGGNQPQHF.

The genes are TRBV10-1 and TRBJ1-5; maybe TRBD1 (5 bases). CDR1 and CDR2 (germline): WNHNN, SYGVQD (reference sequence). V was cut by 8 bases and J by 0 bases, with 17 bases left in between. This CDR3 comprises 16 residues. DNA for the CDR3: TGCGCCAGCCAATCCTCAGGGCCTTATAGCAATCAGCCCCAGCATTTT. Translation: CASQSSGPYSNQPQHF.

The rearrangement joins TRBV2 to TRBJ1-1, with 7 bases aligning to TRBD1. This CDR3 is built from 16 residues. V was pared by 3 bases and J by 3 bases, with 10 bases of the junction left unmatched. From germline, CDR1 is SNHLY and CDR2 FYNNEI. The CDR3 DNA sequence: TGTGCCAGCAGTGACGGAGTAACAGGGGTGGACACTGAAGCTTTCTTT. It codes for CASSDGVTGVDTEAFF.